The rows below give T cell receptor beta chains drawn from one sample of a study of blood T cell repertoires in COVID-19. Clones were read by immunoSEQ multiplex PCR, and TCRdb kept only the in-frame ones, dropping some. The sample carries about 230,000 clones, 70% to 90% recorded once. Sequenced material: PBMCs or T cells enriched from blood (not recorded which). These receptor sequences come from a woman aged 45-65 years in a cohort exposed to, infected with or recovered from COVID-19 (not recorded which). Both conserved end residues are part of each CDR3. Fields, in order: J gene, D gene, V gene, clone size, CDR3 DNA, CDR3 protein. The D gene is left open where the match is weak. Size is omitted from some rows. Given values are once, few, many or a class for expanded clones.

TRBJ2-1 | TRBD2 | TRBV5-4 | - | TGTGCCAGCAGCTGGGGGACTAGCGGTAACAATGAGCAGTTCTTC | CASSWGTSGNNEQFF
TRBJ1-1 | - | TRBV21-1 | - | TGTGCCAGCAGACCGGGACAGGGGGTCCTCGGGGGGATCACTGAAGCTTTCTTT | CASRPGQGVLGGITEAFF
TRBJ1-6 | TRBD1 | TRBV5-5 | - | TGTGCCAGCAGCTTGGGGCGACAGGGTGGGTCTCCCCTCCACTTT | CASSLGRQGGSPLHF
TRBJ1-1 | TRBD1 | TRBV19 | - | TGTGCCAGTAGGACAGGGTCGTCTGAAGCTTTCTTT | CASRTGSSEAFF
TRBJ2-7 | - | TRBV6-2/TRBV6-3 | - | TGTGCCAGCACCCCGGGGCCTTCCTACGAGCAGTACTTC | CASTPGPSYEQYF
TRBJ2-7 | TRBD1 | TRBV7-8 | - | TGTGCCAGCAGTTCTTCCGGGACAGGGTCCTACGAGCAGTACTTC | CASSSSGTGSYEQYF
TRBJ2-7 | - | TRBV5-1 | - | TGCGCCAGCAGCTCCCGGGAAGCTTTCAGCTCCTACGAGCAGTACTTC | CASSSREAFSSYEQYF
TRBJ1-2 | - | TRBV6-2/TRBV6-3 | - | TGTGCCAGCAGTTATTGGTCCCGCGGTACTAACTATGGCTACACCTTC | CASSYWSRGTNYGYTF
TRBJ2-4 | - | TRBV7-2 | - | TGTGCCAGCAGCTTAGGGATGGCGTGGAGGATTCGGAACATTCAGTACTTC | CASSLGMAWRIRNIQYF
TRBJ1-4 | - | TRBV3-1/TRBV3-2 | - | TGTGCCAGCAGCCAAGGTCAGGGGTATGAAAAACTGTTTTTT | CASSQGQGYEKLFF
TRBJ2-7 | - | TRBV7-9 | - | TGTGCCAGCAGCCACCCTATCGGACTGATACGAACCTACGAGCAGTACTTC | CASSHPIGLIRTYEQYF
TRBJ2-1 | TRBD2 | TRBV3-1/TRBV3-2 | - | TGTGCCAGCAGCCAAGCGCGGGGGGGCTATTACAATGAGCAGTTCTTC | CASSQARGGYYNEQFF
TRBJ2-3 | TRBD2 | TRBV5-1 | - | TGCGCCAGCAGCTTGGGACGACTAGCTGGGCGGGTTAACCCATCTAGCACAGATACGCAGTATTTT | CASSLGRLAGRVNPSSTDTQYF
TRBJ1-1 | - | TRBV5-4 | - | TGTGCCAGCAGCTTGGCCGTTAGTCCGTGGGAGGTTTTTGGGAACACTGAAGCTTTCTTT | CASSLAVSPWEVFGNTEAFF
TRBJ1-3 | - | TRBV11-3 | - | TGTGCCAGCAGCTTAGACTCCGGGAACACCATATATTTT | CASSLDSGNTIYF
TRBJ1-4 | - | TRBV7-9 | - | TGTGCCAGCAGCTTAACAAATGAAAAACTGTTTTTT | CASSLTNEKLFF
TRBJ1-1 | - | TRBV19 | few | TGTGCCAGTAGTATTTGGCAGGGAAACACTGAAGCTTTCTTT | CASSIWQGNTEAFF
TRBJ1-1 | - | TRBV9 | - | TGTGCCAGCAGCGGAGGAGGGGCGGTGAACACTGAAGCTTTCTTT | CASSGGGAVNTEAFF
TRBJ2-3 | - | TRBV6-1 | - | TGTGCCAGCAGTGAATTGGTGGGGCCGAGCACAGATACGCAGTATTTT | CASSELVGPSTDTQYF
TRBJ1-6 | - | TRBV15 | - | TGTGCCACCAGCAGAGATGGGGCAGGGGCTAATTCACCCCTCCACTTT | CATSRDGAGANSPLHF
TRBJ2-2 | TRBD2 | TRBV4-2 | - | TGTGCCAGCAGCCAAGAAACTGCGGGGGGGACCGGGGAGCTGTTTTTT | CASSQETAGGTGELFF
TRBJ1-2 | - | TRBV3-1/TRBV3-2 | - | TGTGCCAGCAGCCAAGGTCTTTCGGGGGGAACCTATGGCTACACCTTC | CASSQGLSGGTYGYTF
TRBJ2-1 | - | TRBV7-2 | - | TGTGCCGGCGGGCTAGCAGTCTACAATGAGCAGTTCTTC | CAGGLAVYNEQFF
TRBJ2-2 | TRBD1 | TRBV2 | - | TGTGCCATCGCAGGGTCGGGACAGAGTAACACCGGGGAGCTGTTTTTT | CAIAGSGQSNTGELFF
TRBJ1-6 | - | TRBV27 | - | TGTGCCAGCAGTTTTGCACTTTCCTCACCCCTCCACTTT | CASSFALSSPLHF
TRBJ1-6 | - | TRBV9 | - | TGTGCCAGGACCCGGAGTCCAAATCCACCCCTCCACTTT | CARTRSPNPPLHF
TRBJ2-7 | - | TRBV6-5 | - | TGTGCCAGCAGTAACGGACACTCCTACGAGCAGTACTTC | CASSNGHSYEQYF
TRBJ1-4 | - | TRBV30 | - | TGTGCCTGGAGTGTTACGGGGGCTAATGAAAAACTGTTTTTT | CAWSVTGANEKLFF
TRBJ1-1 | - | TRBV3-1/TRBV3-2 | - | TGTGCCAGCAGCCGGGGGCCTTACACTGAAGCTTTCTTT | CASSRGPYTEAFF
TRBJ2-1 | TRBD1 | TRBV4-2 | - | TGTGCCAGCAGCCAAGATCTGGACAGGAGCTCCTACAATGAGCAGTTCTTC | CASSQDLDRSSYNEQFF
TRBJ1-2 | - | TRBV4-2 | - | TGTGCCAGCAGCCAAGCGGGCCAGGGCTTCGAGGGCTACACCTTC | CASSQAGQGFEGYTF
TRBJ1-2 | TRBD1 | TRBV18 | once | TGTGCCAGCTCACGAACAGGGGGCCTTGGCTACACCTTC | CASSRTGGLGYTF
TRBJ2-3 | - | TRBV7-9 | - | TGTGCCAGCAGCTTAGATGCGGCAGGGGGGATAACTAGCACAGATACGCAGTATTTT | CASSLDAAGGITSTDTQYF
TRBJ1-2 | TRBD1 | TRBV24-1 | - | TGTGCCACCAGTGATCTAGACAGGGTCTATGGCTACACCTTC | CATSDLDRVYGYTF
TRBJ2-7 | - | TRBV21-1 | - | TGTGCCAGCAGCAGCGACAGCGACCTCTCCTACGAGCAGTACTTC | CASSSDSDLSYEQYF
TRBJ2-1 | TRBD2 | TRBV24-1 | - | TGTGCCACCAGCGCTGGACTAGCGGTCTCCTACAATGAGCAGTTCTTC | CATSAGLAVSYNEQFF
TRBJ2-2 | TRBD1 | TRBV9 | - | TGTGCCAGCAGTGAACTCCGGACAGGGGGAACCTACGGGGAGCTGTTTTTT | CASSELRTGGTYGELFF
TRBJ1-4 | TRBD1 | TRBV9 | - | TGTGCCAGCAGCGGGTGGGACAGTGGGAGTAGGCGAAAACTGTTTTTT | CASSGWDSGSRRKLFF
TRBJ1-3 | - | TRBV6-5 | - | TGTGCCACCTCTGTGGCGGGGGGAAACACCATATATTTT | CATSVAGGNTIYF
TRBJ2-7 | - | TRBV5-6 | - | TGTGCCAGCAGCTTGCTTCTCAGTACCTACGAGCAGTACTTC | CASSLLLSTYEQYF
TRBJ2-3 | TRBD2 | TRBV27 | - | TGTGCCAGCAGTCCCCCCCCGGGTAGCGGGGGGCCCCGTCAGTTGAATACGCAGTATTTT | CASSPPPGSGGPRQLNTQYF